The 7 T cell receptor beta chains reported below all come from one sample, sequenced in a study of cytomegalovirus exposure and HLA in healthy donors (dated by TCRdb to the late 2010s). To prepare the library, the immunoSEQ multiplex PCR assay was applied. A mixture of 60 forward primers for TCR Vbeta segments and 13 reverse primers for TCR Jbeta segments was used in the multiplex PCR. Entries here come from immuneACCESS through TCRdb and include only in-frame sequences with V and J called. Some clones fail to appear in such tables; in the studies checked, an unresolved V gene covers under half of the shortfall, and the cause of the remainder is unknown. The sample's own table lists about 140,000 clones. The leading ten clones occupy less than 3.5% of the sample. Sequenced sample: PBMCs. All receptors come from a man aged 40-50 years in good health and CMV-seronegative.

The chain carries TRBV2 and TRBJ2-7; no definite D call. The CDR3 runs 11 residues. The germline gives CDR1 SNHLY, CDR2 FYNNEI. Trimming took 5 bases from V and 4 from J, leaving 6 bases between them. The CDR3 here is CASSNQYEQYF. Written as DNA, the CDR3 is TGTGCCAGCAGTAACCAGTACGAGCAGTACTTC.

This chain uses TRBV6-1 with TRBJ2-3, with 12 bases fitting TRBD2. J lost 0 bases, V lost 4 bases, and 8 bases had no gene match. Germline V gives CDR1 MNHNS, CDR2 SASEGT. The CDR3 contains 18 residues. CDR3 residues: CASSAPSGGAPSTDTQYF. The CDR3 bases are TGTGCCAGCAGTGCCCCTAGCGGGGGGGCCCCAAGCACAGATACGCAGTATTTT.

The V and J genes are TRBV13 and TRBJ2-5, with D possibly TRBD1 on 6 matching bases. Judging by the DNA end, TRBJ2-7 fits better; the J call may be wrong. Germline V gives CDR1 PRHDT, CDR2 FYEKMQ (reference sequence). The CDR3 loop spans 13 amino acids. The CDR3 DNA follows: TGTGCCAGCAGCTTCCTACAGGGCTACGAGCAGTACTTC. It is translated as CASSFLQGYEQYF.

The genes are TRBV7-6 and TRBJ2-7, with TRBD2 as a possible D gene (6 bases). The CDR3 extends over 13 amino acids. Trimming removed 3 bases at V and 6 bases at J, with 12 bases between. Germline V lookup: CDR1 SGHVS, CDR2 FNYEAQ. CDR3 loop: CASSLGGRREQYF. CDR3 coding DNA: TGTGCCAGCAGCTTGGGGGGACGTCGCGAGCAGTACTTC.

This chain joins TRBV11-1 and TRBJ2-7, with 9 positions matching TRBD1. V was pared by 4 bases and J by 0 bases, with 4 bases of the junction left unmatched. CDR1 is SGHAT, CDR2 FQDESV, per germline (reference sequence). There are 15 residues in the CDR3. The CDR3 DNA follows: TGTGCCAGCAGCTCTGGACAGGGGAACTCCTACGAGCAGTACTTC. It is translated as CASSSGQGNSYEQYF.

The chain is built from TRBV10-3 and TRBJ1-2; TRBD1 agrees at 8 bases. Per germline, CDR1 ENHRY and CDR2 SYGVKD. This CDR3 spans 13 amino acids. V lost 1 base, J lost 8 bases, and 3 bases stayed unmatched. The CDR3 nucleotides are TGTGCCATCAGTGAGTTCAGGGACAGGGGCTACACCTTC. Protein: CAISEFRDRGYTF.

The chain links TRBV6-6 to TRBJ1-2; the D gene is possibly TRBD1 (5 bases). V was shortened by 6 bases and J by 2 bases, with 7 bases between the two germline ends. This CDR3 is 12 amino acids long. Per the germline V gene, CDR1 is MNHNY and CDR2 is SVGAGI (reference sequence). CDR3 sequence (DNA): TGTGCCAGCAGCCAGGGCAACTATGGCTACACCTTC. It is translated as CASSQGNYGYTF.